What follows is one T cell receptor beta chain and its context. Its antigen is unknown. The data stem from a study of blood T cells in healthy people across ages. V was trimmed by 1 base and J by 7 bases, leaving 17 bases between them. Germline CDR1 is SGHTA and CDR2 is FQGNSA. The CDR3 is made up of 16 amino acids. Study-wide points: Fewer expanded clones and more diversity marked long-lived versus aged donors.

With a J-beta primer mix and a sample-barcoded 5' primer, a second PCR ran roughly 6 to 11 cycles. TCRdb itself ran the 5' RACE reads through MiXCR, one entry per CDR3 protein. The sample has roughly 1,800,000 distinct CDR3 sequences, 49% seen once. It was roughly 10 milliliters of peripheral blood that were drawn from each donor. This receptor was obtained from a woman aged 40-49 years in good health. What was sequenced was blood. The chain combines TRBV7-2 with TRBJ2-1; D may match TRBD1 or TRBD2 (6 bases each). The CDR3 loop is CASSLVGQGRRNEQFF. CDR3 nucleotides: TGTGCCAGCAGCTTAGTAGGGCAGGGGAGGCGAAATGAGCAGTTCTTC.